One and the same sample provided the 13 T cell receptor beta chains below, sequenced in a study of cytomegalovirus exposure and HLA in healthy donors. The PCR had 60 Vbeta and 13 Jbeta primers. Method: immunoSEQ multiplex PCR; TCRdb's copy keeps in-frame clones and lacks some. This sample has about 43,000 clones, with approximately 80% found just once. Sequences were obtained from PBMCs. The receptor set was obtained from a man aged 25-45 years in good health and CMV-seronegative.

The gene calls are TRBV28 and TRBJ1-2; tentatively, D is TRBD1 (5 bases). The germline V and J ends were trimmed by 4 bases and 3 bases, with 15 bases remaining between them. This CDR3 has 15 residues. Looked up from germline, CDR1 is MDHEN and CDR2 is SYDVKM. In DNA, the CDR3 is TGTGCCAGCAGTTACGGGCGGGGGGGACACTATGGCTACACCTTC. Its translation: CASSYGRGGHYGYTF.

CDR3 in amino acids: CASSESSEGSDPQYF. The DNA for the CDR3 is TGTGCCAGCAGTGAGTCTAGCGAGGGATCTGATCCGCAGTATTTT. The V and J genes are TRBV6-4 and TRBJ2-3; D possibly corresponds to TRBD2 (6 bases). The CDR3 has 15 residues. V was clipped by 3 bases and J by 10 bases, with 20 bases between them. Germline CDR1 is MRHNA and CDR2 is SNTAGT.

This clone was counted once. The chain links TRBV6-1 to TRBJ2-7, with TRBD2 matching 8 bases. The CDR3 runs 13 residues. The germline CDR1 and CDR2 sequences are MNHNS and SASEGT. Trimming removed 10 bases from V and 0 bases from J; junction bases left unmatched: 5. In DNA, the CDR3 is TGTGCCACCGATAGCGGGGCCTCCTACGAGCAGTACTTC. Its protein is CATDSGASYEQYF.

This clone was found once. The DNA for the CDR3 is TGCGCCAGCAGCCCGGACCAGGGATACGAGCAGTACTTC. It codes for CASSPDQGYEQYF. This rearrangement joins TRBV4-3 to TRBJ2-7; a weak D match, TRBD1 (5 bases). This CDR3 comprises 13 residues. CDR1 and CDR2 from the germline V gene are LGHNA and YSLEER. Trimming removed 4 bases from V and 4 bases from J, with 11 bases in between.

This rearrangement joins TRBV30 to TRBJ1-1; D possibly corresponds to TRBD1 (5 bases). V was pared by 4 bases and J by 1 base, with 13 bases between. This CDR3 contains 14 residues. The germline gives CDR1 GTSNPN, CDR2 SVGIG (reference sequence). The CDR3 sequence: CAWTTGGANTEAFF. DNA of the CDR3: TGTGCCTGGACTACGGGGGGTGCGAACACTGAAGCTTTCTTT.

The chain has TRBV6-1 and TRBJ2-7; D possibly corresponds to TRBD1 (5 bases). There are 11 residues in the CDR3. CDR1 MNHNS and CDR2 SASEGT come from the germline V gene. Trimming removed 7 bases at V and 7 bases at J, with 11 bases between. The CDR3 DNA reads TGTGCCAGCAAGGGGTGGTATGAGCAGTACTTC. This translates into CASKGWYEQYF.

The count of this clone is one. The chain joins TRBV4-1 to TRBJ2-1; D remains unclear. This CDR3 has 15 amino acids. The V end was cut by 0 bases, the J end by 6 bases, with 12 bases between. Germline V gene lookup returns CDR1 MGHRA and CDR2 YSYEKL. The CDR3 sequence: CASSQEFTGGNEQFF. The CDR3 DNA sequence: TGCGCCAGCAGCCAAGAGTTTACGGGTGGCAATGAGCAGTTCTTC.

V and J are TRBV4-2 and TRBJ2-3; D not resolved. V lost 2 bases, J lost 2 bases, and 14 bases lay in between. The CDR3 length is 16 residues. Germline values: CDR1 LGHNA, CDR2 YNFKEQ. The CDR3: CASSQPDTSFTDTQYF. The DNA for the CDR3 is TGTGCCAGCAGCCAACCCGATACATCCTTCACAGATACGCAGTATTTT.

CDR3 in DNA: TGTGCCAGCAGCATCGGGACTAGCGGGACAGATACGCAGTATTTT. The encoded protein is CASSIGTSGTDTQYF. The V call is TRBV6-4, the J call TRBJ2-3; TRBD2 agrees at 12 bases. Per the germline V gene, CDR1 is MRHNA and CDR2 is SNTAGT. V shed 6 bases and J 3 bases; nucleotides not matched to a gene: 4. This CDR3 is built from 15 residues.

Comment on this clone: Mismatch with germline at one junction end may stem from a read error. This sequence joins TRBV7-9 and TRBJ2-1; D is uncertain. This CDR3 is 17 amino acids long. The germline V gene encodes CDR1 SEHNR and CDR2 FQNEAQ (reference sequence). This chain's CDR3 is CSSSLSGDGITYNEQFF. The CDR3 nucleotides read TGTTCCAGCAGCTTAAGTGGAGACGGTATCACCTACAATGAGCAGTTCTTC.

J is TRBJ2-7 and V is TRBV10-2; D remains unclear. This CDR3 comprises 12 residues. The V end was cut by 4 bases, the J end by 1 base, with 5 bases between. Looked up from germline, CDR1 is WSHSY and CDR2 is SAAADI. CDR3 sequence (DNA): TGCGCCAGCAGTGTGGCTTCCTACGAGCAGTACTTC. This codes for CASSVASYEQYF.

This clone was observed once. The chain has TRBV7-9 and TRBJ2-3, with a tentative D call TRBD2 (5 bases). The V gene lost 4 bases and the J gene lost 4 bases, with 12 bases spanning the gap. The germline V gene encodes CDR1 SEHNR and CDR2 FQNEAQ (reference sequence). This CDR3 comprises 14 residues. The CDR3 reads CASSSGRGSDTQYF. CDR3 nucleotides: TGTGCCAGCAGCTCGGGTCGGGGTTCAGATACGCAGTATTTT. Filled out from reference TRBV7-9 and TRBJ2-3, the complete variable domain reads DTGVSQNPRHKITKRGQNVTFRCDPISEHNRLYWYRQTLGQGPEFLTYFQNEAQLEKSRLLSDRFSAERPKGSFSTLEIQRTEQGDSAMYLCASSSGRGSDTQYFGPGTRLTVL.

This clone was counted a few times. The chain has TRBV7-9 and TRBJ2-1; 8 bases map to TRBD2. The CDR3 runs to 16 residues. Germline V gives CDR1 SEHNR, CDR2 FQNEAQ (reference sequence). Unmatched junction bases numbered 8, after V lost 3 bases and J lost 4 bases. In DNA, the CDR3 is TGTGCCAGCAGCTTCGTAGCGGGAAGGAAGTACAATGAGCAGTTCTTC. As protein: CASSFVAGRKYNEQFF. Together with reference TRBV7-9 and TRBJ2-1, the CDR3 gives the full variable domain: DTGVSQNPRHKITKRGQNVTFRCDPISEHNRLYWYRQTLGQGPEFLTYFQNEAQLEKSRLLSDRFSAERPKGSFSTLEIQRTEQGDSAMYLCASSFVAGRKYNEQFFGPGTRLTVL.